A single sample is the source of the 20 T cell receptor beta chains below, sequenced in a study of T cells in Graves' hyperthyroidism and ophthalmopathy. RNA transcripts provided the source from which TCR beta CDR3 regions were amplified. Initially, a first-round RT-PCR of the TCR CDR3 employed the HTBI primer set. MiXCR, run by TCRdb on the multiplex PCR reads, gives a single entry per CDR3 protein. The table shows around 580,000 distinct CDR3 sequences, with roughly 17% occurring only once. The sample consisted of blood. The origin of the receptors is a woman aged 18 to 35 with Graves' hyperthyroidism.

This clonotype appeared many times. The chain uses TRBV28 and TRBJ1-5; D remains ambiguous. Trimming removed 2 bases at V and 1 base at J, with 15 bases between. The germline gives CDR1 MDHEN, CDR2 SYDVKM. This CDR3 contains 17 residues. Here the CDR3 reads CASSLPAGSGSNQPQHF. DNA of the CDR3: TGTGCCAGCAGTTTACCGGCCGGGAGCGGGAGCAATCAGCCCCAGCATTTT.

This clonotype was found a few times. The V gene is TRBV29-1, the J gene TRBJ2-1; D is possibly TRBD1 or TRBD2 (5 bases each). V dropped 7 bases and J dropped 6 bases, with 13 bases sitting between them. Germline CDR1 is SQVTM and CDR2 is ANQGSEA. The CDR3 covers 12 residues. The CDR3 reads CSAGTRSNEQFF. In DNA, the CDR3 is TGCAGCGCCGGGACGCGGTCCAATGAGCAGTTCTTC.

The V and J genes are TRBV12-3 or TRBV12-4 and TRBJ2-3; 11 bases line up with TRBD2. The ends lost 3 bases at V and 6 bases at J; junction bases unmatched: 5. CDR3 length: 15 residues. CDR3 amino acids: CASSFVSSGGDTQYF. DNA of the CDR3: TGTGCCAGCAGTTTTGTTTCTAGCGGGGGGGATACGCAGTATTTT.

This clonotype came up many times. The rearrangement uses TRBV20-1 and TRBJ2-7; 7 nucleotides line up with TRBD1. V trimming: 1 base; J trimming: 9 bases; junction bases outside the gene matches: 6. Germline CDR1 and CDR2: DFQATT and SNEGSKA (reference sequence). CDR3 size: 12 residues. CDR3 sequence (DNA): TGCAGTGCTAGAGGGGACAGTCCCGGGCAGTACTTC. It translates to CSARGDSPGQYF.

This clonotype came up many times. The chain is built from TRBV6-5 and TRBJ2-7, with 9 positions matching TRBD2. From germline, CDR1 is MNHEY and CDR2 SVGAGI. V shed 0 bases and J 4 bases; nucleotides not matched to a gene: 7. This CDR3 has 16 amino acids. The CDR3 protein is CASSYSTGLATYEQYF. CDR3 sequence (DNA): TGTGCCAGCAGTTACTCGACTGGACTAGCGACGTACGAGCAGTACTTC.

This clonotype turned up a few times. The genes are TRBV10-3 and TRBJ2-3; D gene unclear. V lost 0 bases and J 6 bases, leaving 4 bases between the germline ends. CDR1 and CDR2 from the germline V gene are ENHRY and SYGVKD. This CDR3 comprises 12 residues. In DNA, the CDR3 is TGTGCCATCAGTGAGTCGGGGGATACGCAGTATTTT. It specifies CAISESGDTQYF.

This clonotype has a count of ten or more. V usage is TRBV7-2 and J usage is TRBJ2-5; D may be TRBD2 (5 bases). The germline CDR1 and CDR2 sequences are SGHTA and FQGNSA. The CDR3 runs 14 residues. Between the trimmed V and J ends, which lost 6 bases and 5 bases, there was a span of 16 bases. CDR3 loop: CASSPLVPGETQYF. The CDR3 coding sequence is TGTGCCAGCAGTCCCCTCGTACCGGGGGAGACCCAGTACTTC.

This clonotype was detected ten times or more. The genes are TRBV12-3 or TRBV12-4 and TRBJ2-7, with 11 positions matching TRBD2. V was clipped by 5 bases and J by 2 bases; unmatched bases: 5. The CDR3 loop spans 15 amino acids. CDR3 loop: CASSATSGAAYEQYF. CDR3 bases: TGTGCCAGCAGTGCGACTAGCGGGGCCGCCTACGAGCAGTACTTC.

V usage is TRBV6-1 and J usage is TRBJ1-4, with 8 bases lining up with TRBD1. After removal of 6 bases from V and 8 bases from J, the junction contained 5 bases not matched to a gene. The germline V gene has CDR1 MNHNS and CDR2 SASEGT. The CDR3 runs to 13 residues. CDR3 sequence reads: CASRVTGDEKLFF. DNA of the CDR3: TGTGCCAGCAGGGTGACAGGGGACGAAAAACTGTTTTTT.

This clonotype came up a few times. The V and J genes are TRBV9 and TRBJ1-2; TRBD1 is a possible D gene (5 bases). The CDR3 has 14 amino acids. Trimming took 1 base from V and 2 from J, leaving 9 bases between them. Germline assignment: CDR1 SGDLS and CDR2 YYNGEE. The CDR3 bases are TGTGCCAGCAGCGTAACTGGGGACAACTATGGCTACACCTTC. Residues: CASSVTGDNYGYTF.

There are many counts of this clonotype. Compared with germline, one end of the junction differs, possibly owing to a read error. The rearrangement uses TRBV2 and TRBJ2-7; D unclear. CDR3 length: 10 residues. The V gene's germline CDR1 is SNHLY and CDR2 FYNNEI. The CDR3, as DNA: TGTGCCAGCAGTGAGATCGTGGTCAACTTC. Translation gives CASSEIVVNF. Complete variable domain (other parts from reference TRBV2 and TRBJ2-7): EPEVTQTPSHQVTQMGQEVILRCVPISNHLYFYWYRQILGQKVEFLVSFYNNEISEKSEIFDDQFSVERPDGSNFTLKIRSTKLEDSAMYFCASSEIVVNFGPGTRLTVT.

This clonotype occurred a few times. This sequence may be a read error, since a much larger clone differs from it by one base. Lacking the conserved final phenylalanine or tryptophan, this CDR3 likely reflects a read error. Here the CDR3 reads CATSDNRDGSYEQYL. The CDR3 region has the DNA TGTGCCACCAGTGATAATCGGGACGGATCCTACGAGCAGTACCTC. V usage is TRBV24-1 and J usage is TRBJ2-7, with D perhaps matching TRBD1 or TRBD2 (5 bases each). With 3 bases removed from V and 1 base from J, the gap between germline ends came to 12 bases. The V gene's germline CDR1 is KGHDR and CDR2 SFDVKD. The CDR3 spans 15 residues.

This clonotype was seen at least ten times. The chain links TRBV20-1 to TRBJ2-1; D tentatively fits TRBD1 or TRBD2 (6 bases each). Germline V gives CDR1 DFQATT, CDR2 SNEGSKA (reference sequence). The CDR3 loop spans 15 amino acids. V was clipped by 5 bases and J by 0 bases, with 14 bases between them. The CDR3 region has the DNA TGCAGTGCTGGGACTGGACAGCCCTCCTACAATGAGCAGTTCTTC. This translates into CSAGTGQPSYNEQFF.

This chain connects TRBV7-9 to TRBJ2-1; no firm D call. Trimming took 8 bases from V and 5 from J, leaving 19 bases between them. The CDR3 is 15 amino acids. Germline CDR1 SEHNR, CDR2 FQNEAQ (reference sequence). The CDR3 spells CASGWGGKRDNEQFF. The CDR3 coding sequence is TGTGCCAGCGGTTGGGGTGGAAAAAGGGACAATGAGCAGTTCTTC.

In this sample, this clonotype turned up many times. V and J are TRBV28 and TRBJ1-5; 9 bases agree with TRBD1. The V gene's germline CDR1 is MDHEN and CDR2 SYDVKM. This CDR3 spans 15 amino acids. Germline trimming cut 2 bases from V and 4 bases from J; bases unmatched to any gene: 3. CDR3 sequence (DNA): TGTGCCAGCAGTTTAGGACAGGGGAGGAATCAGCCCCAGCATTTT. Protein sequence: CASSLGQGRNQPQHF.

This clonotype was counted between two and nine times. The J gene is TRBJ2-7, the V gene TRBV15, with D perhaps matching TRBD1 or TRBD2 (6 bases each). The V end was cut by 0 bases, the J end by 6 bases, with 9 bases between. CDR1 LNHNV and CDR2 YYDKDF come from the germline V gene (reference sequence). The CDR3 loop spans 13 amino acids. CDR3 coding DNA: TGTGCCACCAGCAGAGAAGGGGGGCTCGAGCAGTACTTC. Protein product: CATSREGGLEQYF.

In its sample, this clonotype was seen many times. CDR3 protein: CASSSGTGIYGYTF. In DNA, the CDR3 is TGTGCCAGCAGCTCCGGGACAGGGATCTATGGCTACACCTTC. This chain joins TRBV13 and TRBJ1-2; 9 nucleotides line up with TRBD1. V lost 4 bases to trimming and J lost 4 bases; unmatched junction nucleotides: 4. Germline CDR1 reads PRHDT; CDR2 reads FYEKMQ (reference sequence). This CDR3 region has 14 residues.

This clonotype was seen only a few times. The chain links TRBV9 to TRBJ2-1; no definite D call. V was shortened by 0 bases and J by 0 bases, with 4 bases between the two germline ends. The CDR3 runs to 14 residues. Germline CDR1 and CDR2: SGDLS and YYNGEE. The CDR3 spells CASSVDNSYNEQFF. Written as DNA, the CDR3 is TGTGCCAGCAGCGTAGACAACTCCTACAATGAGCAGTTCTTC.

The gene calls are TRBV20-1 and TRBJ2-7; D gene unclear. Between the trimmed V and J ends, which lost 1 base and 0 bases, there was a span of 7 bases. This CDR3 is built from 13 residues. CDR1 is DFQATT, CDR2 SNEGSKA, per germline (reference sequence). CDR3 sequence reads: CSARGIPSYEQYF. The CDR3 DNA follows: TGCAGTGCTAGAGGGATCCCCTCCTACGAGCAGTACTTC.

This clonotype was observed at least ten times. V gene TRBV3-1 combines with J gene TRBJ2-7; perhaps TRBD2 as D (5 bases). There are 16 residues in the CDR3. Between the trimmed V and J ends, which lost 4 bases and 3 bases, there was a span of 19 bases. In germline, CDR1 is LGHDT, CDR2 YNNKEL (reference sequence). CDR3 in amino acids: CASSPRTGLTLYEQYF. DNA of the CDR3: TGTGCCAGCAGCCCCAGGACCGGACTGACCCTCTACGAGCAGTACTTC.